The 18 T cell receptor beta chains in this list originate from one sample, sequenced in a study of T cells after posttransplantation cyclophosphamide (dated by TCRdb to 2016 to 2017). The sample's treatment or condition label, decoded: high-dose cyclophosphamide on days +3 and +4 as single-agent GVHD prophylaxis. For conditioning, the PTCy patients got busulfan and fludarabine, then a related or unrelated marrow graft, followed by cyclophosphamide on days +3 and +4. The library was obtained by the immunoSEQ multiplex PCR assay. TCRdb mirrors the immuneACCESS table, restricted to in-frame sequences. Some clones are absent from its copies; in checked studies, under half trace to an unresolved V gene, and the reason for the others is unknown. The sample table holds around 21,000 clones, of which around 87% were seen once. The ten top clones hold about 7% of the sample. The input for sequencing was PBMCs, taken after allogeneic stem cell transplant with posttransplant cyclophosphamide. The receptors here all came from a female patient between 35 and 55 years old who received an allogeneic stem cell transplant from a related donor, was CMV-positive, and had no GVHD. Following transplantation, part of the T cell population may be supplied by the graft donor rather than the patient.

The chain links TRBV19 to TRBJ1-5, with 9 positions matching TRBD1. The trim removed 8 bases at V and 6 bases at J, leaving 5 bases unmatched. Germline assignment: CDR1 LNHDA and CDR2 SQIVND (reference sequence). This CDR3 is 13 amino acids long. The chain's CDR3 is CASAGQGFQPQHF. The CDR3, as DNA: TGTGCCAGTGCGGGACAGGGTTTTCAGCCCCAGCATTTT.

The chain combines TRBV2 with TRBJ2-2, with 7 positions matching TRBD1. V gave up 6 bases and J gave up 0 bases; unmatched junction bases: 7. The CDR3 contains 16 residues. The germline V gene encodes CDR1 SNHLY and CDR2 FYNNEI. The CDR3, as DNA: TGTGCCAGCAGGATTGGACAGGTCACGAACACCGGGGAGCTGTTTTTT. It translates to CASRIGQVTNTGELFF.

The gene calls are TRBV2 and TRBJ2-2; TRBD2 matches 7 bases. This CDR3 contains 15 residues. J gave up 0 bases and V 6 bases, and 4 bases lay outside the gene matches. Germline CDR1 is SNHLY and CDR2 is FYNNEI. The DNA of the CDR3 is TGTGCCAGCAGGACGACTAGCCCGAACACCGGGGAGCTGTTTTTT. Its protein product is CASRTTSPNTGELFF.

In its sample, this clone was seen once. DNA of the CDR3: TGCGCCAGCAGCCAAGGGGGACTGACCTACGAGCAGTACTTC. It encodes CASSQGGLTYEQYF. This chain connects TRBV4-3 to TRBJ2-7, with a weak D call TRBD2 (6 bases). V was cut by 1 base and J by 2 bases, with 9 bases left in between. Germline-derived CDR1 and CDR2 are LGHNA and YSLEER. This CDR3 is 14 amino acids long.

This chain uses TRBV27 with TRBJ1-2, with D maybe TRBD1 (6 bases). From germline, CDR1 is MNHEY and CDR2 SMNVEV (reference sequence). There are 13 residues in the CDR3. V was trimmed by 6 bases and J by 5 bases, leaving 13 bases between them. The CDR3: CASRRGQDYGYTF. The CDR3 DNA sequence: TGTGCCAGCAGGCGGGGGCAGGATTATGGCTACACCTTC.

The rearrangement uses TRBV5-6 and TRBJ2-7; 8 bases line up with TRBD2. Trimming at V came to 4 bases and at J to 7 bases, leaving 13 bases not matched to a gene. CDR3 length equals 15 residues. The germline CDR1 and CDR2 sequences are SGHDT and YYEEEE. For the CDR3, the DNA is TGTGCCAGCAGCGACTCCGAGCGGGAGACGGGTGAGCAGTACTTC. It translates to CASSDSERETGEQYF.

The V call is TRBV18, the J call TRBJ1-1; tentative D call: TRBD1 (5 bases). V was shortened by 3 bases and J by 1 base, with 12 bases between the two germline ends. The CDR3 sequence is 15 residues long. Germline V gene lookup returns CDR1 KGHSH and CDR2 LQKENI. The CDR3 DNA is TGTGCCAGCTCACCCCCCGGGGGGGGGAACACTGAAGCTTTCTTT. Its translation: CASSPPGGGNTEAFF.

The gene calls are TRBV4-2 and TRBJ1-5; D perhaps matches TRBD1 (5 bases). Germline CDR1 LGHNA, CDR2 YNFKEQ. The CDR3 has 15 amino acids. Trimming took off 1 base at V and 2 bases at J, with 9 bases between the two ends. The CDR3 sequence: CASSQGTIGNQPQHF. CDR3 nucleotide sequence: TGTGCCAGCAGCCAAGGGACAATTGGCAATCAGCCCCAGCATTTT.

The V and J genes are TRBV4-2 and TRBJ1-2; 8 nucleotides agree with TRBD1. The germline CDR1 and CDR2 sequences are LGHNA and YNFKEQ. This CDR3 has 15 amino acids. J gave up 8 bases and V 4 bases, and 12 bases lay outside the gene matches. The CDR3 bases are TGTGCCAGCAGCCCCACGGACAGGGTAGTAAGCGGCTACACCTTC. It codes for CASSPTDRVVSGYTF.

V and J are TRBV5-1 and TRBJ2-1; D gene ambiguous. Per germline, CDR1 SGHRS and CDR2 YFSETQ. V was cut by 0 bases and J by 4 bases, with 11 bases left in between. The CDR3 loop spans 15 amino acids. The CDR3 is CASSLGTVLYNEQFF. CDR3 nucleotides: TGCGCCAGCAGCTTGGGAACAGTCCTTTACAATGAGCAGTTCTTC.

V is TRBV11-2 and J is TRBJ1-1; TRBD1 might be the D (6 bases). V was shortened by 2 bases and J by 4 bases, with 14 bases between the two germline ends. The germline CDR1 and CDR2 sequences are SGHAT and FQNNGV. The CDR3 length is 15 residues. This CDR3 reads CASSLNPGVGTEAFF. CDR3 bases: TGTGCCAGCAGCTTAAACCCAGGGGTCGGCACTGAAGCTTTCTTT.

This clone has only one observation. The chain has TRBV5-4 and TRBJ2-3, with D tentatively TRBD2 (6 bases). The germline gives CDR1 SGHNT, CDR2 YYREEE (reference sequence). Trimming cost V 3 bases and J 5 bases, with 16 bases left between them. This CDR3 has 15 residues. The CDR3 sequence is CASSSVAGRIDTQYF. The CDR3 DNA sequence: TGTGCCAGCAGCTCCGTTGCGGGGAGGATAGATACGCAGTATTTT. Full variable domain (missing parts from reference TRBV5-4 and TRBJ2-3): ETGVTQSPTHLIKTRGQQVTLRCSSQSGHNTVSWYQQALGQGPQFIFQYYREEENGRGNFPPRFSGLQFPNYSSELNVNALELDDSALYLCASSSVAGRIDTQYFGPGTRLTVL.

V gene TRBV7-9 combines with J gene TRBJ2-7; no clear D gene. The V gene's germline CDR1 is SEHNR and CDR2 FQNEAQ (reference sequence). V was trimmed by 1 base and J by 2 bases, leaving 9 bases between them. The CDR3 sequence is 14 residues long. CDR3: CASSLGGRPYEQYF. The CDR3 DNA reads TGTGCCAGCAGCTTAGGTGGCAGGCCCTACGAGCAGTACTTC.

V is TRBV19 and J is TRBJ2-5; D not certain. The germline V gene has CDR1 LNHDA and CDR2 SQIVND (reference sequence). The CDR3 runs 13 residues. V lost 1 base and J lost 2, with 5 bases in between. The CDR3 DNA reads as TGTGCCAGTAGTATAGCAATGCAAGAGACCCAGTACTTC. It is translated as CASSIAMQETQYF.

The rearrangement links TRBV9 to TRBJ1-1; D is perhaps TRBD1 (6 bases). The CDR3 totals 13 residues. The ends were cut back, 0 bases at V and 6 bases at J, with 9 bases in the middle. CDR1 is SGDLS and CDR2 is YYNGEE in the germline V gene. The CDR3 region has the DNA TGTGCCAGCAGCGTAGGTCGGACAGCTGAAGCTTTCTTT. It encodes CASSVGRTAEAFF.

The chain combines TRBV6-4 with TRBJ2-3, with D unresolved. Trimming took 2 bases from V and 6 from J, leaving 9 bases between them. This CDR3 has 13 amino acids. CDR1 MRHNA and CDR2 SNTAGT come from the germline V gene. DNA for the CDR3: TGTGCCAGCAGTGACCAGTCCGGGGATACGCAGTATTTT. This codes for CASSDQSGDTQYF.

The chain recombines TRBV5-4 with TRBJ2-2; perhaps TRBD2 as D (5 bases). V was clipped by 5 bases and J by 2 bases, with 7 bases between them. Germline V gives CDR1 SGHNT, CDR2 YYREEE (reference sequence). The CDR3 loop spans 13 amino acids. The CDR3 protein is CASSSGNTGELFF. In DNA, the CDR3 is TGTGCCAGCAGTTCGGGAAACACCGGGGAGCTGTTTTTT.

V is TRBV5-1 and J is TRBJ2-5, with D perhaps TRBD2 (6 bases). Matching the DNA end better, TRBJ2-7 makes the J call doubtful. The CDR3 sequence is 15 residues long. Germline CDR1 SGHRS, CDR2 YFSETQ. The CDR3 DNA sequence: TGCGCCAGCAGCCTCGGGACGGAGGGCGAGTACGAGCAGTACTTC. This gives the protein CASSLGTEGEYEQYF.